The present entry profiles one TCR beta chain with its context. Its antigen is still unknown. Trimming removed 0 bases at V and 4 bases at J, with 14 bases between. In germline, CDR1 is SGDLS, CDR2 YYNGEE. This CDR3 spans 15 amino acids. The entry originates in a study of regulatory T cells in long-lasting Graves disease. CDR3-region Arm-PCR and iRepertoire HTBI primers produced the TCR beta libraries. Each CDR3 protein is one row after TCRdb ran MiXCR on the multiplex PCR reads. The sample consists of about 470,000 distinct CDR3 sequences, around 16% of them appearing once. Time point meaning: newly diagnosed GD, antithyroid drugs for less than 3 months. RNA isolated from PBMCs was used to make the TCR library. By American Thyroid Association guidelines, Graves' disease was diagnosed in the cohort. The study, taken as a whole, reports: Less diverse TCR repertoires were seen in persistent Graves' patients than in newly diagnosed ones.

The sample was also linked to a second study, of T cells in Graves' hyperthyroidism and ophthalmopathy. From that study: Patients between 18 and 65 years old had hyperthyroidism, newly diagnosed and lasting under 2 months. Most thyroid clonotypes that were expanded above 0.001 also turned up in blood.

This rearrangement joins TRBV9 to TRBJ2-7, with TRBD2 as a possible D gene (6 bases). This sequence was found in a man aged 40-49 years with Graves disease. Sequenced material: peripheral blood mononuclear cells (PBMCs), taken at new diagnosis, from a patient treated with antithyroid drugs. The CDR3 DNA sequence: TGTGCCAGCAGCGTAGGTGCCGGGAGCGGTTACGAGCAGTACTTC. Its protein product is CASSVGAGSGYEQYF.